Listed below are T cell receptor beta chains from one sample, sequenced in a study of T cells in lung cancer brain metastases. Produced via immunoSEQ multiplex PCR; TCRdb's table is partial and in-frame only. Of a few thousand clones in the sample, 85% are singletons; the top ten hold roughly 9.2%. The sequenced sample was tumor tissue from a brain metastasis. These receptors all come from a woman in her forties or fifties with non-small cell lung cancer that had spread to the brain. Both conserved end residues are part of each CDR3. The D gene is left open where the match is weak. Clone size is shown for a subset of rows, as once, few, many or a class of expanded clone.

v_call	clone_size	j_call	d_call	cdr3_nt	cdr3_aa
TRBV11-3	NA	TRBJ2-1	TRBD2	TGTGCCAGCAGCTTAGATCAAGGGGGTAGCGGGACATACAATGAGCAGTTCTTC	CASSLDQGGSGTYNEQFF
TRBV28	NA	TRBJ2-3	NA	TGTGCCAGCAGTTTCAGCGGGAGCACAGATACGCAGTATTTT	CASSFSGSTDTQYF
TRBV7-6	NA	TRBJ1-2	NA	TGTGCCAGCAGCCTTGAAGCGGCTAACTATGGCTACACCTTC	CASSLEAANYGYTF
TRBV9	NA	TRBJ2-5	NA	TGTGCCAGCAGCGTAGGAGACAATGGGGCGCCTAAAGAGACCCAGTACTTC	CASSVGDNGAPKETQYF
TRBV20-1	NA	TRBJ2-1	NA	TGCAGTGCCGACAGTTACAATGAGCAGTTCTTC	CSADSYNEQFF
TRBV6-5	NA	TRBJ1-5	TRBD1	TGTGCCAGCACCAACAGGGGAGGTAATCAGCCCCAGCATTTT	CASTNRGGNQPQHF
TRBV7-2	NA	TRBJ1-2	NA	TGTGCCAGCAGCCTTCCAGAGGAGGGGGGCACTTTCTCCTATGGCTACACCTTC	CASSLPEEGGTFSYGYTF
TRBV4-2	NA	TRBJ2-3	NA	TGTGCCAGCAGCCAAGATATCAGCGGCGGCACAGATACGCAGTATTTT	CASSQDISGGTDTQYF
TRBV11-2	NA	TRBJ1-1	TRBD1	TGTGCCAGCACCCCTCTGACAGGGGCGAACACTGAAGCTTTCTTT	CASTPLTGANTEAFF
TRBV11-2	NA	TRBJ2-1	NA	TGTACCAGCAGCTTAGCCCACTTCAGCTCCTACAATGAGCAGTTCTTC	CTSSLAHFSSYNEQFF
TRBV5-3	NA	TRBJ2-7	NA	TGTGCCAGCAGCCCTGGGACCGAAAGAGGGGAGCAGTACTTC	CASSPGTERGEQYF
TRBV29-1	few	TRBJ1-1	NA	TGCAGCGTTGAAGATGCGGGGGCTGGGAGGACTGAAGCTTTCTTT	CSVEDAGAGRTEAFF
TRBV6-1	NA	TRBJ2-5	TRBD1	TGTGCCAGCAGGGCGTACGACAGGGGCCAAGAGACCCAGTACTTC	CASRAYDRGQETQYF
TRBV5-4	NA	TRBJ2-7	NA	TGTGCCAGCAGCCCGTCCGGGACCCCACGTATGGAGCAGTACTTC	CASSPSGTPRMEQYF
TRBV18	NA	TRBJ2-1	TRBD2	TGTGCCAGCTCACCACCGACGGCTTCTAGCGGTTACAATGAGCAGTTCTTC	CASSPPTASSGYNEQFF
TRBV29-1	NA	TRBJ1-2	NA	TGCAGCGTTGTTCTCCCGGGGCGGGACTATGGCTACACCTTC	CSVVLPGRDYGYTF
TRBV19	NA	TRBJ2-1	NA	TGTGCCAGTAGTACAAGGGGCCTCTCCTACAATGAGCAGTTCTTC	CASSTRGLSYNEQFF
TRBV30	once	TRBJ1-2	NA	TGTGCCTGGAGTCCCCGGGGTATGAATGGCTACACCTTC	CAWSPRGMNGYTF
TRBV19	NA	TRBJ1-4	NA	TGTGCCAGTAGTGCCCGGGATCCCTCCGGAAAACTGTTTTTT	CASSARDPSGKLFF
TRBV14	NA	TRBJ1-1	NA	TGTGCCAGCAGCCAAGAATTTGCAGGGGTCACTGAAGCTTTCTTT	CASSQEFAGVTEAFF
TRBV21-1	NA	TRBJ2-3	NA	TGTGCCAGCAGCAAAGCCGGACTAGCGGGTACCACAGATACGCAGTATTTT	CASSKAGLAGTTDTQYF
TRBV5-8	NA	TRBJ2-5	TRBD1	TGTGCCAGCAGTCGAGGGGACAGGGATTTGGAGCAGTACTTC	CASSRGDRDLEQYF
TRBV9	once	TRBJ1-2	NA	TGTGCCAGCAGCGTTGACTTGACTGAAAACTATGGCTACACCTTC	CASSVDLTENYGYTF
TRBV29-1	NA	TRBJ1-2	NA	TGCAGCGTTGCCGACAACTATGGCTACACCTTC	CSVADNYGYTF
TRBV6-5	NA	TRBJ2-3	TRBD2	TGTGCCAGCAGTTCACTAGCGGGAGGTGCAGATACGCAGTATTTT	CASSSLAGGADTQYF
TRBV5-6	NA	TRBJ2-2	NA	TGTGCCAGCAGCTTGGGAGGGGTGAACACCGGGGAGCTGTTTTTT	CASSLGGVNTGELFF
TRBV28	NA	TRBJ2-7	TRBD2	TGTGCCAGCTGCTGGGGACTAGCGGGTTCTAACGAGCAGTACTTC	CASCWGLAGSNEQYF
TRBV29-1	NA	TRBJ2-7	NA	TGCAGCGTTGAGTCAGGGGGGACCTACGAGCAGTACTTC	CSVESGGTYEQYF
TRBV5-1	NA	TRBJ2-4	NA	TGCGCCAGCGAAACAGGGTATGGAGCCAAAAACATTCAGTACTTC	CASETGYGAKNIQYF
TRBV4-1	NA	TRBJ2-7	NA	TGCGCCAGCAGCCAAGTAGCTTCCTACGAGCAGTACTTC	CASSQVASYEQYF
TRBV29-1	NA	TRBJ1-3	NA	TGCAGCGCTGCTGGATTCTCTGGAAACACCATATATTTT	CSAAGFSGNTIYF
TRBV11-1	once	TRBJ1-4	NA	TGTGCCAGCAGCCTAGGGGTGGACGAAAAACTGTTTTTT	CASSLGVDEKLFF
TRBV7-9	NA	TRBJ2-2	TRBD1	TGTGCCGCCCCGGGACAGCTCTCCGGGGAGCTGTTTTTT	CAAPGQLSGELFF
TRBV20-1	once	TRBJ2-7	NA	TGCAGTGGCAGGAGGGGCTACGAGCAGTACTTC	CSGRRGYEQYF
TRBV7-8	NA	TRBJ2-7	NA	TGTGCCAGCAGCTTTAGCATAGAGCAGTACTTC	CASSFSIEQYF
TRBV30	NA	TRBJ2-1	NA	TGTGCCTGGAGTGTACCAGGCAGGGTTTTCTACAATGAGCAGTTCTTC	CAWSVPGRVFYNEQFF
TRBV6-5	NA	TRBJ2-7	NA	TGTGCCAGCAGTTACTCAGACGGATTGTCCGAGCAGTACTTC	CASSYSDGLSEQYF
TRBV28	NA	TRBJ2-7	NA	TGTGCCAGCAGACGTTCGGGGCCCCCCTACGAGCAGTACTTC	CASRRSGPPYEQYF
TRBV6-5	NA	TRBJ2-7	NA	TGTGCCAGCAGTTACGCCGAAGCGGCCGAGCAGTACTTC	CASSYAEAAEQYF
TRBV4-3	NA	TRBJ2-7	NA	TGCGCCAGCAGCCAAGATGGAACATCCTACGAGCAGTACTTC	CASSQDGTSYEQYF
TRBV5-4	few	TRBJ2-1	TRBD2	TGTGCCAGCAGCTCGTCTAGCGGGGAGTACAATGAGCAGTTCTTC	CASSSSSGEYNEQFF
TRBV9	NA	TRBJ2-5	NA	TGTGCCAGCAGCGCTGGGACTCTGAGCGGAGAGACCCAGTACTTC	CASSAGTLSGETQYF
TRBV5-4	NA	TRBJ2-3	NA	TGTGCCAGCAGCCTCCCGGGGAGGGGGAGCACAGATACGCAGTATTTT	CASSLPGRGSTDTQYF
TRBV4-3	NA	TRBJ1-4	NA	TGCGCCAGCAGCCAAGATCGCCCGACCCTTCGAAATGAAAAACTGTTTTTT	CASSQDRPTLRNEKLFF
TRBV7-7	NA	TRBJ2-1	TRBD1	TGTGCTAGCAGCTTAGAGCGGACAGGGCACAATGAGCAGTTCTTC	CASSLERTGHNEQFF
TRBV4-2	once	TRBJ2-1	NA	TGTGCCAGCAGCCAACTTGGCAATGAGCAGTTCTTC	CASSQLGNEQFF
TRBV2	NA	TRBJ1-2	NA	TGTGCCAGCAGGGTAGAGGTCGATGGCTACACCTTC	CASRVEVDGYTF
TRBV2	NA	TRBJ1-1	TRBD1	TGTGCCAGCAGCGTAAGTCGACAGGGTCTGAACACTGAAGCTTTCTTT	CASSVSRQGLNTEAFF
TRBV5-5	NA	TRBJ1-4	NA	TGTGCCAGCAGCTCCGGGACTTTAAATGAAAAACTGTTTTTT	CASSSGTLNEKLFF
TRBV11-2	NA	TRBJ1-2	NA	TGTGCCAGCAGCCCAGCGAGGGGGGCTAACTATGGCTACACCTTC	CASSPARGANYGYTF
TRBV6-5	NA	TRBJ2-1	NA	TGTGCCAGCAGCCACCCGGGGGAAGAGCAGTTCTTC	CASSHPGEEQFF
TRBV2	NA	TRBJ2-3	NA	TGTGCCAGCACCCAAGGGGGTCCCACAGATACGCAGTATTTT	CASTQGGPTDTQYF
TRBV30	NA	TRBJ2-6	TRBD1	TGTGCCTGGAGCGTGACAGGGTTTTTTTCCGGGGCCAACGTCCTGACTTTC	CAWSVTGFFSGANVLTF
TRBV7-9	NA	TRBJ2-5	NA	TGTGCCAGCAGCTTAGATGGCGGGTGGGAGACCCAGTACTTC	CASSLDGGWETQYF
TRBV28	NA	TRBJ1-1	NA	TGTGCCACGGGGGGGAACACTGAAGCTTTCTTT	CATGGNTEAFF
TRBV28	NA	TRBJ2-7	TRBD2	TGTGCCAGCAGTTGGGCGGGGGAACAGTACTTC	CASSWAGEQYF
TRBV19	NA	TRBJ2-7	NA	TGTGCCAGTAGTATAATGGGACAAAACTACGAGCAGTACTTC	CASSIMGQNYEQYF